A selection of T cell receptor beta chains follows, all from one sample in a study of cytomegalovirus exposure and HLA in healthy donors. Produced via immunoSEQ multiplex PCR; TCRdb's table is partial and in-frame only. In the table there are roughly 180,000 clones, approximately 80% of which are singletons. The sequenced sample consisted of PBMCs. Receptors originate from a man aged 18-30 years in good health and CMV-seropositive. The CDR3 runs from the conserved cysteine through the conserved F or W. The D gene is left open where the match is weak. Clone size is not always given. Where it is, it says once, few, many or a class for expanded clones.

CDR3,DNA,length,V,size,D,J
CSVDNQGAHNEQFF,TGCAGCGTTGACAACCAGGGCGCCCACAATGAGCAGTTCTTC,14,TRBV29-1,-,-,TRBJ2-1
CASSVVPGSVGEQYF,TGTGCCAGCAGCGTAGTCCCAGGCTCCGTCGGCGAGCAGTACTTC,15,TRBV9,once,-,TRBJ2-7
CASSPPGGRPTGELFF,TGCGCCAGCAGTCCACCCGGCGGGAGACCCACCGGGGAGCTGTTTTTT,16,TRBV10-2,-,TRBD2,TRBJ2-2
CASSPRPGTSARGRETQYF,TGTGCCAGCAGTCCAAGACCCGGGACTAGCGCTCGAGGGAGAGAGACCCAGTACTTC,19,TRBV28,-,TRBD2,TRBJ2-5
CATSKTGGLSYEQYF,TGTGCCACCAGCAAAACAGGGGGGCTATCCTACGAGCAGTACTTC,15,TRBV15,-,TRBD1,TRBJ2-7
CASSQRRETQETQYF,TGTGCCAGCAGCCAACGACGGGAGACGCAAGAGACCCAGTACTTC,15,TRBV4-2,-,-,TRBJ2-5
CASSTGTGDSWGYGYTF,TGTGCCAGCAGCACCGGGACAGGGGACTCCTGGGGTTATGGCTACACCTTC,17,TRBV5-6,-,TRBD1,TRBJ1-2
CASSPPSESSGNTIYF,TGTGCCAGCAGTCCCCCTTCGGAGAGTTCTGGAAACACCATATATTTT,16,TRBV28,-,-,TRBJ1-3
CAISEDRVGGYTF,TGTGCCATCAGTGAGGACAGGGTCGGGGGCTACACCTTC,13,TRBV10-3,-,TRBD1,TRBJ1-2
CAWRDTGLQWAF,TGTGCCTGGAGGGACACCGGGCTCCAATGGGCCTTC,12,TRBV30,-,-,TRBJ1-2
CASMGAGGMNTEAFF,TGCGCCAGCATGGGGGCCGGAGGTATGAACACTGAAGCTTTCTTT,15,TRBV5-1,few,-,TRBJ1-1
CASSLAPSQETQYF,TGCGCCAGCAGCTTGGCCCCTAGTCAAGAGACCCAGTACTTC,14,TRBV5-1,-,-,TRBJ2-5
CASSPWGQGIGTSGRANTQYF,TGTGCCAGCAGCCCTTGGGGACAGGGGATCGGGACTAGCGGGAGGGCAAATACGCAGTATTTT,21,TRBV28,-,TRBD2,TRBJ2-3
CAWNQGNTEAFF,TGTGCCTGGAACCAGGGGAACACTGAAGCTTTCTTT,12,TRBV30,-,-,TRBJ1-1
CASSEGAGGTDTQYF,TGTGCCAGCAGTGAAGGAGCGGGAGGCACAGATACGCAGTATTTT,15,TRBV6-4,-,TRBD2,TRBJ2-3
CASSEGLSYEQYF,TGTGCCAGTAGCGAGGGACTCTCCTACGAGCAGTACTTC,13,TRBV19,once,-,TRBJ2-7
CASSVVSRLRHEQFF,TGTGCCAGCAGCGTAGTTTCTAGATTGAGGCATGAGCAGTTCTTC,15,TRBV9,-,-,TRBJ2-1
CASSYPTTSGSGQFF,TGTGCCAGCAGTTACCCTACAACTAGCGGCAGTGGGCAGTTCTTC,15,TRBV6-5,-,TRBD2,TRBJ2-1